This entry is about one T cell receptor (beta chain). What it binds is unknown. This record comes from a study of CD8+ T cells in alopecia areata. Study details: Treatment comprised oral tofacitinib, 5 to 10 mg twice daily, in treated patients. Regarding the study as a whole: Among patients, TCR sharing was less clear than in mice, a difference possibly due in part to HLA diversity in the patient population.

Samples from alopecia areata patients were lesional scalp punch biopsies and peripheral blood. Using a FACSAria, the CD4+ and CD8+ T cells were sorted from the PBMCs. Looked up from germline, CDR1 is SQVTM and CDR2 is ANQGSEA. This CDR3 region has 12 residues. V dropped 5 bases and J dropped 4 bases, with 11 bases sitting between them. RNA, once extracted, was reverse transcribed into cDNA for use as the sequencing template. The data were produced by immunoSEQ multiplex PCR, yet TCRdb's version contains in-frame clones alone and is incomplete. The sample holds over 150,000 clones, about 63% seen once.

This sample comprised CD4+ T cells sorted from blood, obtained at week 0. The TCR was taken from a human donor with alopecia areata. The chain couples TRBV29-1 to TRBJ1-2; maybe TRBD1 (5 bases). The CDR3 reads CSVRGLSYGYTF. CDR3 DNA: TGCAGCGTTCGGGGGTTATCCTATGGCTACACCTTC.